The 24 T cell receptor beta chains below were found in one sample sequenced in a study of shared clonotypes between healthy human individuals. Clones were sequenced by immunoSEQ multiplex PCR, and TCRdb holds only the in-frame ones, with some missing. Seen here are 2 million to 2.5 million clones, approximately 94% observed once, and the top ten hold under 2%. In the naive CD8 group, cells lacked CD45RO and were positively selected for CCR7, so terminally differentiated effector memory CD45RA+ cells were left out. Sequencing was done on a sample of naive CD8+ T cells from PBMCs. Receptor source: a man in his late teens or twenties in good health. Some clones in this sample may be carry-over from other donors' samples.

The genes are TRBV15 and TRBJ1-3; D perhaps matches TRBD1 (5 bases). Trimming removed 5 bases at V and 4 bases at J, with 18 bases between. The germline gives CDR1 LNHNV, CDR2 YYDKDF (reference sequence). There are 16 residues in the CDR3. CDR3 nucleotides: TGTGCCACCAGCGACCGATATGCAGGGTTGGGAAACACCATATATTTT. Translating gives CATSDRYAGLGNTIYF.

The chain carries TRBV6-5 and TRBJ2-1; D might be TRBD1 or TRBD2, each matching 6 bases. Germline lookup yields CDR1 MNHEY and CDR2 SVGAGI. Trimming shortened V by 2 bases and J by 4 bases, and 15 bases separated the two germline ends. The CDR3 loop spans 16 amino acids. The CDR3 DNA reads TGTGCCAGCAGTTACCATAGCGGAGGGGGTTACAATGAGCAGTTCTTC. It codes for CASSYHSGGGYNEQFF.

J is TRBJ2-2 and V is TRBV29-1; no definite D call. Germline V gene data show CDR1 as SQVTM and CDR2 as ANQGSEA. With 4 bases removed from V and 6 bases from J, the gap between germline ends came to 9 bases. This CDR3 region has 12 residues. CDR3 DNA sequence: TGCAGCGTTGGAGGTGGGGCCGGGGAGCTGTTTTTT. This gives the protein CSVGGGAGELFF.

The V call is TRBV29-1, the J call TRBJ1-1; 9 bases agree with TRBD1. Germline V CDR1 and CDR2: SQVTM, ANQGSEA. The CDR3 length is 14 residues. With 6 bases clipped from V and 6 bases from J, the junction kept 11 bases outside the gene matches. The CDR3 protein is CSVEQGAEGPEAFF. The CDR3 DNA reads as TGCAGCGTGGAACAGGGGGCGGAGGGCCCTGAAGCTTTCTTT.

In nucleotides, the CDR3 is TGTGCCAGCAGCTTGGCCATCGGTACTAGCACAGATACGCAGTATTTT. It specifies CASSLAIGTSTDTQYF. The rearrangement links TRBV5-6 to TRBJ2-3; D gene uncertain. CDR1 SGHDT and CDR2 YYEEEE come from the germline V gene. V lost 0 bases and J 0 bases, leaving 11 bases between the germline ends. CDR3 length: 16 residues.

The chain uses TRBV9 and TRBJ1-1; TRBD1 might be the D (6 bases). This CDR3 region has 14 residues. V lost 4 bases and J lost 8, with 18 bases in between. Germline V gene lookup returns CDR1 SGDLS and CDR2 YYNGEE. The CDR3 loop reads CASSPWAGETEAFF. In DNA, the CDR3 is TGTGCCAGCAGCCCGTGGGCAGGGGAGACCGAAGCTTTCTTT.

CDR3 residues: CASRLPGLVFFGNEQFF. CDR3 in DNA: TGTGCCAGCAGACTACCGGGACTAGTATTTTTTGGCAATGAGCAGTTCTTC. The V gene is TRBV7-2, the J gene TRBJ2-1; 8 bases line up with TRBD2. Germline V gene data show CDR1 as SGHTA and CDR2 as FQGNSA. CDR3 size: 17 residues. V lost 6 bases to trimming and J lost 6 bases; unmatched junction nucleotides: 16.

The gene calls are TRBV25-1 and TRBJ2-7, with D uncertain. Deletions cut 5 bases from V and 3 bases from J, with 11 bases between. Germline V gene data show CDR1 as MGHDK and CDR2 as SYGVNS. The CDR3 runs to 13 residues. The CDR3 protein is CASSLNLGYEQYF. The CDR3 nucleotides are TGTGCCAGCAGTTTGAATCTTGGCTACGAGCAGTACTTC.

Concerning this clone: The sample contains more than one DNA sequence encoding this CDR3. The chain links TRBV7-3 to TRBJ2-3; 12 nucleotides match TRBD2. J lost 1 base, V lost 0 bases, and 2 bases had no gene match. There are 17 residues in the CDR3. The germline V gene has CDR1 SGHTA and CDR2 FQGTGA. The chain's CDR3 is CASSLTASGRGTDTQYF. CDR3 bases: TGTGCCAGCAGCTTAACGGCTAGCGGGAGGGGCACAGATACGCAGTATTTT.

This clone was seen once. The chain recombines TRBV5-1 with TRBJ2-7, with TRBD1 as a possible D gene (5 bases). The CDR3 length is 13 residues. V was pared by 4 bases and J by 5 bases, with 13 bases between. Germline CDR1 is SGHRS and CDR2 is YFSETQ. CDR3 protein: CASSPTAQDEQYF. The CDR3 nucleotides read TGCGCCAGCAGCCCGACAGCCCAGGACGAGCAGTACTTC.

The rearrangement joins TRBV28 to TRBJ2-4, with TRBD2 identical over 11 bases. The germline V gene has CDR1 MDHEN and CDR2 SYDVKM. The CDR3 contains 21 residues. With V trimmed by 4 bases and J by 3 bases, 20 bases remained unmatched. The CDR3 reads CASSSIHGLAGGHRGKNIQYF. The DNA of the CDR3 is TGTGCCAGCAGTTCGATCCATGGGCTAGCGGGAGGCCACAGGGGCAAAAACATTCAGTACTTC.

The chain recombines TRBV21-1 with TRBJ2-5. TRBV21-1 is labeled a pseudogene. This CDR3 spans 11 amino acids. CDR3: CASSKAETQYF. CDR3 nucleotides: TGTGCCAGCAGCAAAGCTGAGACCCAGTACTTC.

Of note for this clone: Other nucleotide sequences from this sample produce the same CDR3. The chain is built from TRBV9 and TRBJ2-3; D unresolved. The V gene lost 3 bases and the J gene lost 4 bases, with 6 bases spanning the gap. The germline V gene has CDR1 SGDLS and CDR2 YYNGEE. The CDR3 spans 12 residues. CDR3 protein: CASSATPDTQYF. CDR3 nucleotides: TGTGCCAGCAGCGCTACACCAGATACGCAGTATTTT.

The sample holds a few counts of this clone. The genes are TRBV7-9 and TRBJ1-4; tentatively, D is TRBD1 (5 bases). V was cut by 10 bases and J by 6 bases, with 15 bases left in between. CDR3 size: 13 residues. CDR1 is SEHNR and CDR2 is FQNEAQ in the germline V gene (reference sequence). CDR3 sequence (DNA): TGTGCCACCCGAGACAGACGGGATGAAAAACTGTTTTTT. It specifies CATRDRRDEKLFF.

The table lists this clone with a count of one. This chain links TRBV29-1 with TRBJ2-1; D may be TRBD1 or TRBD2 (5 bases each). The CDR3 runs to 12 residues. Germline loops: CDR1 SQVTM, CDR2 ANQGSEA. Trimming removed 5 bases at V and 9 bases at J, with 14 bases between. CDR3 amino acids: CSVISGGVEQFF. In DNA form, the CDR3 reads TGCAGCGTTATTTCTGGGGGAGTTGAGCAGTTCTTC.

The chain has TRBV21-1 and TRBJ2-1; the D call TRBD1 from the table was never checked on the DNA. TRBV21-1 is an annotated pseudogene. The CDR3 has 16 residues. This CDR3 is CASSKRQGRIHNEQFF. The CDR3, as DNA: TGTGCCAGCAGCAAACGACAGGGCAGGATACACAATGAGCAGTTCTTC.

The chain carries TRBV2 and TRBJ2-1, with D possibly called TRBD1 or TRBD2 (6 bases each). CDR1 is SNHLY and CDR2 is FYNNEI in the germline V gene. The CDR3 sequence is 14 residues long. V lost 6 bases and J 4 bases, leaving 13 bases between the germline ends. The CDR3 region has the DNA TGTGCCAGCAGCCCGGGGGCGGGTTACAATGAGCAGTTCTTC. It yields the protein CASSPGAGYNEQFF.

This chain's CDR3 is CASSEEGLTGYEQYF. The CDR3, as DNA: TGTGCCAGCAGTGAAGAGGGACTCACGGGCTACGAGCAGTACTTC. This chain joins TRBV2 and TRBJ2-7, with a tentative D call TRBD2 (6 bases). The CDR3 consists of 15 residues. Trimming cost V 1 base and J 3 bases, with 13 bases left between them. CDR1 and CDR2 from the germline V gene are SNHLY and FYNNEI. Drawing the rest from reference TRBV2 and TRBJ2-7, the complete variable domain is EPEVTQTPSHQVTQMGQEVILRCVPISNHLYFYWYRQILGQKVEFLVSFYNNEISEKSEIFDDQFSVERPDGSNFTLKIRSTKLEDSAMYFCASSEEGLTGYEQYFGPGTRLTVT.

The CDR3 region has the DNA TGTGCCAGTAGTAAGAATCTAGGGGGCAATCAGCCCCAGCATTTT. Encoded protein: CASSKNLGGNQPQHF. This chain uses TRBV19 with TRBJ1-5; D may be TRBD1 (5 bases). The germline V and J ends were trimmed by 4 bases and 2 bases, with 12 bases remaining between them. Germline V CDR1 and CDR2: LNHDA, SQIVND (reference sequence). This CDR3 contains 15 residues.

The sample holds one count of this clone. The rearrangement uses TRBV7-9 and TRBJ2-5; 8 nucleotides agree with TRBD1. The V and J ends lost 5 bases and 5 bases, in that order; junction bases with no gene match: 7. The CDR3 totals 14 residues. Per germline, CDR1 SEHNR and CDR2 FQNEAQ (reference sequence). In nucleotides, the CDR3 is TGTGCCAGCAGCCCAAGGACAGGGTTGGAGACCCAGTACTTC. Encoded protein: CASSPRTGLETQYF. The full variable domain, rest sourced from reference TRBV7-9 and TRBJ2-5, is DTGVSQNPRHKITKRGQNVTFRCDPISEHNRLYWYRQTLGQGPEFLTYFQNEAQLEKSRLLSDRFSAERPKGSFSTLEIQRTEQGDSAMYLCASSPRTGLETQYFGPGTRLLVL.

The chain has TRBV11-2 and TRBJ2-1; TRBD2 aligns across 7 bases. V lost 0 bases, J lost 8 bases, and 4 bases stayed unmatched. Germline V gives CDR1 SGHAT, CDR2 FQNNGV. CDR3 size: 14 residues. The CDR3 spells CASSLELAVDEQFF. CDR3 nucleotide sequence: TGTGCCAGCAGCTTAGAGCTAGCGGTTGATGAGCAGTTCTTC.

V is TRBV25-1 and J is TRBJ2-1, with 9 bases that match TRBD2. The CDR3 runs 15 residues. The junction had 6 bases not matched to a gene; V was cut back by 2 bases and J by 7 bases. Per germline, CDR1 MGHDK and CDR2 SYGVNS. The CDR3 nucleotides are TGTGCCAGCAGTGAAGGGAAGCGGGAGGAAAATGAGCAGTTCTTC. Translating it yields CASSEGKREENEQFF.

This chain uses TRBV11-2 with TRBJ2-3; 8 bases are a match to TRBD1. In germline, CDR1 is SGHAT, CDR2 FQNNGV. The CDR3 loop spans 15 amino acids. V was pared by 6 bases and J by 2 bases, with 7 bases of the junction left unmatched. This CDR3 is CASSTGTGFTDTQYF. In DNA, the CDR3 is TGTGCCAGCAGTACCGGGACAGGATTCACAGATACGCAGTATTTT.

Only one count was recorded for this clone. This sequence joins TRBV7-6 and TRBJ1-1, with D possibly being TRBD1 (6 bases). There are 14 residues in the CDR3. V was clipped by 6 bases and J by 6 bases, with 17 bases between them. Germline assignment: CDR1 SGHVS and CDR2 FNYEAQ. The CDR3 protein is CASSYEPTGPEAFF. The CDR3 DNA reads TGTGCCAGCAGTTATGAACCGACAGGCCCTGAAGCTTTCTTT.